What follows describes a single T cell receptor (beta chain). The data originate from a study of blood T cell repertoires in COVID-19. Overall study context: In each case, the material was cDNA or gDNA derived from T cells, B-cell-depleted T cells, or PBMCs.

Germline V lookup: CDR1 LNHNV, CDR2 YYDKDF (reference sequence). The CDR3 has 13 residues. V lost 7 bases and J lost 1, with 10 bases in between. Generated by immunoSEQ multiplex PCR, the TCRdb table keeps only in-frame clones and is missing some. This table holds 110,000 or so clones, over 70% found once. The sample consisted of peripheral blood. V gene TRBV15 combines with J gene TRBJ1-1; no clear D gene. This clonotype originated in a middle-aged man with acute or convalescent COVID-19. Written as DNA, the CDR3 is TGTGCCACCACCCTTGGGAGGAACACTGAAGCTTTCTTT. Translation gives CATTLGRNTEAFF.